Listed below are T cell receptor beta chains from one sample, sequenced in a study of T cells after yellow fever vaccination. TCRdb recomputed calls from the 5' RACE reads with MiXCR, one row per CDR3 protein. The table has 510,000 or so distinct CDR3 sequences, less than 20% seen once; the top ten hold roughly an eighth. Specimen: PBMCs, collected 15 days after the yellow fever booster vaccination. The receptors were gathered from a young man who received the YFV17D yellow fever vaccine. CDR3s include the opening cysteine and the closing phenylalanine or tryptophan. D genes are given only for firm matches. The size field is filled for only some rows; it gives once, few, many or a size class.

d_call	clone_size	v_call	j_call	cdr3_aa	cdr3_nt
.	many	TRBV7-2	TRBJ2-3	CASRGPSTDTQYF	TGTGCCAGCAGAGGACCTTCAACAGATACGCAGTATTTT
TRBD2	few	TRBV12-3/TRBV12-4	TRBJ2-3	CASSLLGSGRRTQYF	TGTGCCAGCAGTTTGCTCGGTAGCGGGAGGCGTACGCAGTATTTT
.	.	TRBV20-1	TRBJ2-5	CSARGAGLETQYF	TGCAGTGCTAGAGGGGCGGGGCTAGAGACCCAGTACTTC
.	few	TRBV5-1	TRBJ2-1	CASSLGGLGYNEQFF	TGCGCCAGCAGCTTGGGGGGACTTGGCTACAATGAGCAGTTCTTC
.	few	TRBV6-2/TRBV6-3	TRBJ2-7	CASSYAAERGLIEQYF	TGTGCCAGCAGTTACGCGGCGGAACGGGGATTGATCGAGCAGTACTTC
.	few	TRBV20-1	TRBJ2-3	CSARGWGTTDTQYF	TGCAGTGCTAGAGGTTGGGGGACCACAGATACGCAGTATTTT
.	few	TRBV12-3/TRBV12-4	TRBJ2-1	CASRPNYNEQFF	TGTGCCAGCAGACCAAACTACAATGAGCAGTTCTTC
TRBD1	few	TRBV5-1	TRBJ2-3	CASSLSTGADTQYF	TGCGCCAGCAGCTTGTCGACAGGGGCAGATACGCAGTATTTT
TRBD1	.	TRBV30	TRBJ2-1	CAWIQQGQVEQFF	TGTGCCTGGATCCAACAGGGACAGGTTGAGCAGTTCTTC
TRBD2	.	TRBV6-6	TRBJ2-1	CASSMREGTQFF	TGTGCCAGCAGTATGAGGGAGGGGACTCAGTTCTTC
.	few	TRBV29-1	TRBJ2-4	CSFTREAKNIQYF	TGCAGCTTTACTAGGGAAGCCAAAAACATTCAGTACTTC
.	many	TRBV28	TRBJ2-7	CASRSGSSYEQYF	TGTGCCAGCAGAAGCGGTTCGTCCTACGAGCAGTACTTC
.	few	TRBV24-1	TRBJ2-2	CATSDPPGAGVGELFF	TGTGCCACCAGTGATCCCCCAGGGGCGGGAGTCGGGGAGCTGTTTTTT
TRBD2	few	TRBV5-1	TRBJ2-1	CASSSNSGRAFLSHQFF	TGCGCCAGCAGCTCCAATAGCGGGAGGGCCTTCTTAAGCCACCAGTTCTTC
.	.	TRBV29-1	TRBJ2-2	CSVGEVFGPGELFF	TGCAGCGTTGGCGAGGTTTTTGGGCCCGGGGAGCTGTTTTTT
TRBD1	.	TRBV4-3	TRBJ2-1	CASSHRGHEQFF	TGCGCCAGCAGCCACAGGGGGCATGAGCAGTTCTTC
.	.	TRBV6-2/TRBV6-3	TRBJ2-3	CASSYTPFVDTQYF	TGTGCCAGCAGTTACACCCCATTTGTGGATACGCAGTATTTT
TRBD2	few	TRBV20-1	TRBJ2-1	CSARALPTLAGGYNEQFF	TGCAGTGCTAGAGCTTTACCGACTCTAGCGGGAGGGTACAATGAGCAGTTCTTC
TRBD2	few	TRBV11-2	TRBJ2-3	CASSFPLTSGPGTDTQYF	TGTGCCAGCAGCTTTCCTTTGACTAGCGGGCCAGGGACAGATACGCAGTATTTT
.	few	TRBV5-1	TRBJ1-1	CASSETRLGTEAFF	TGCGCCAGCAGCGAAACACGGCTGGGGACTGAAGCTTTCTTT
.	.	TRBV24-1	TRBJ2-3	CAAAGAGDGTDTQYF	TGTGCCGCCGCGGGGGCAGGGGATGGCACAGATACGCAGTATTTT
.	.	TRBV10-3	TRBJ2-5	CAISENEKKTQYF	TGTGCCATCAGTGAGAACGAAAAGAAAACCCAGTACTTC
.	.	TRBV11-2	TRBJ1-1	CASSQMAASEAFF	TGTGCCAGCAGCCAGATGGCGGCCTCTGAAGCTTTCTTT
.	.	TRBV5-1	TRBJ2-2	CASSLAQGEVGELFF	TGCGCCAGCAGCTTGGCACAGGGAGAGGTCGGGGAGCTGTTTTTT
TRBD1	.	TRBV11-2	TRBJ1-6	CASRPGQGASSYNSPLHF	TGTGCCAGCCGCCCGGGACAGGGGGCGTCCTCCTATAATTCACCCCTCCACTTT
.	.	TRBV4-3	TRBJ2-5	CASSQGGKGPRETQYF	TGCGCCAGCAGCCAAGGAGGAAAGGGGCCCCGGGAGACCCAGTACTTC
.	.	TRBV10-3	TRBJ2-3	CAIRNRVSTDTQYF	TGTGCCATCAGAAACAGGGTGTCGACAGATACGCAGTATTTT
TRBD2	.	TRBV7-2	TRBJ2-7	CASSLGLVLYEQYF	TGTGCCAGCAGCCTCGGACTAGTTCTCTACGAGCAGTACTTC
.	few	TRBV10-3	TRBJ1-5	CAIGDQPQHF	TGTGCCATCGGCGATCAGCCCCAGCATTTT
TRBD1	.	TRBV9	TRBJ2-2	CASSAAGTGLGELFF	TGTGCCAGCAGCGCCGCCGGGACAGGGCTAGGGGAGCTGTTTTTT
TRBD2	many	TRBV3-1	TRBJ2-7	CASSALAGVSYEQYF	TGTGCCAGCAGCGCACTAGCGGGAGTCTCCTACGAGCAGTACTTC
.	.	TRBV10-2	TRBJ2-7	CASSEPQTYEQYF	TGCGCCAGCAGTGAGCCGCAGACCTACGAGCAGTACTTC
.	.	TRBV30	TRBJ1-5	CAWSVQGQPQHF	TGTGCCTGGAGTGTACAGGGTCAGCCCCAGCATTTT
TRBD1	few	TRBV4-3	TRBJ1-2	CASSQDPPGGGGNYGYTF	TGCGCCAGCAGCCAAGATCCCCCAGGGGGGGGCGGTAACTATGGCTACACCTTC
.	.	TRBV5-4	TRBJ2-7	CASSSTTGPNYEQYF	TGTGCCAGCAGCTCGACCACCGGGCCAAACTACGAGCAGTACTTC
TRBD2	few	TRBV28	TRBJ2-2	CASSRPQLAGAGELFF	TGTGCCAGCAGTCGCCCCCAACTAGCGGGAGCCGGGGAGCTGTTTTTT
.	many	TRBV7-8	TRBJ2-7	CASSLGLQGWYEQYF	TGTGCCAGCAGCTTAGGCCTCCAGGGTTGGTACGAGCAGTACTTC
.	.	TRBV6-5	TRBJ2-7	CASSYSGSHEQYF	TGTGCCAGCAGTTACTCTGGCTCCCACGAGCAGTACTTC
.	.	TRBV6-5	TRBJ2-3	CASSYWGRGTDTQYF	TGTGCCAGCAGTTACTGGGGAAGGGGAACAGATACGCAGTATTTT
TRBD1	few	TRBV20-1	TRBJ2-1	CSAIRDRGRNEQFF	TGCAGTGCGATCCGGGACAGGGGGCGTAATGAGCAGTTCTTC
.	.	TRBV10-2	TRBJ2-1	CASSGQFSYNEQFF	TGCGCCAGCAGCGGACAGTTCTCCTACAATGAGCAGTTCTTC
TRBD1	.	TRBV6-2/TRBV6-3	TRBJ1-5	CASSYGTGVQPQHF	TGTGCCAGCAGTTATGGGACAGGGGTCCAGCCCCAGCATTTT